What follows is one T cell receptor beta chain and its context. Antigen: not known. This CDR3 spans 13 amino acids. Germline V gene sequence: CDR1 SGHRS, CDR2 YFSETQ. The V end was cut by 2 bases, the J end by 8 bases, with 11 bases between. Time point reported: cycle 4 day 1 (C4D1), after more than five weeks of nivolumab. Each patient experienced a relapse that followed autologous stem cell transplantation, and brentuximab vedotin exposure varied. Sequencing used immunoSEQ multiplex PCR; TCRdb keeps in-frame clones, though not all of them. The sample records approximately 41,000 clones, 66% being singletons. These data are taken from a study of PD-1 blockade in classical Hodgkin lymphoma. Study-level results: While CD8+ TCR diversity did not rise significantly by C4D1, CD4+ TCR diversity did.

The origin of this receptor is a human donor with classical Hodgkin lymphoma. The source material was peripheral blood mononuclear cells (PBMCs), sampled before the fourth cycle of nivolumab. V gene TRBV5-1 combines with J gene TRBJ2-1; no clear D gene. The CDR3 reads CASSLKRADEQFF. The DNA for the CDR3 is TGCGCCAGCAGCTTAAAAAGGGCCGATGAGCAGTTCTTC.